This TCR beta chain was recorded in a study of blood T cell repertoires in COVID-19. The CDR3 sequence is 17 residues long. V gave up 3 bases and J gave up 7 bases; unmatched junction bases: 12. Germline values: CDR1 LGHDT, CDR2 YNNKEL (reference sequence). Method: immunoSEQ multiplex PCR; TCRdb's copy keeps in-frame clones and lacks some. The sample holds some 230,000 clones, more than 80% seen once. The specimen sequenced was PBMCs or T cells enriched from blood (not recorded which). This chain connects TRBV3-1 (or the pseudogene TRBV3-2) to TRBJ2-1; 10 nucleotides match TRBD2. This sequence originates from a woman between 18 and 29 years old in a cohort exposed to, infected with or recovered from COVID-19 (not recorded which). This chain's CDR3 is CASSQIGASGRWNEQFF. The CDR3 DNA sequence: TGTGCCAGCAGCCAGATTGGGGCTAGCGGGAGATGGAATGAGCAGTTCTTC.